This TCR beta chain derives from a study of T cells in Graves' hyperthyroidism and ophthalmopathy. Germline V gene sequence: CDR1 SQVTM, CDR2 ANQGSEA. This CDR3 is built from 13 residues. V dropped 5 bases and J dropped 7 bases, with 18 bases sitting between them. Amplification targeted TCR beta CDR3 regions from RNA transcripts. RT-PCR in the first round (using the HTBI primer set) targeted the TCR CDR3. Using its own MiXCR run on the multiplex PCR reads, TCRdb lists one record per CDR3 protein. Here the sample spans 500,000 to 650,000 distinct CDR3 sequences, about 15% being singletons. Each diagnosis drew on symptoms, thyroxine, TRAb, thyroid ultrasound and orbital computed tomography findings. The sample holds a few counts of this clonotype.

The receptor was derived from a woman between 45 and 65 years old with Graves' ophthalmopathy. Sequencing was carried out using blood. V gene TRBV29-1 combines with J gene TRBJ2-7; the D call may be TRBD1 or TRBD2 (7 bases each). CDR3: CSVKGPGGGEQYF. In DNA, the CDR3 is TGCAGCGTTAAAGGTCCAGGGGGGGGTGAGCAGTACTTC.